This is a list of T cell receptor beta chains from one sample in a study of blood T cell repertoires in COVID-19. Some clones are missing from TCRdb's copy, which holds only in-frame ones; the method was immunoSEQ multiplex PCR. Of about 63,000 clones listed, about 75% are singletons. The sample taken for sequencing was peripheral blood. The receptors were gathered from a woman of 80 years or more with acute or convalescent COVID-19. Each CDR3 is given with its conserved first and last residue. The D gene is left open where the match is weak. Expanded clones are given a class, and other clones once, few, many or no size at all.

v_gene	d_gene	abundance	j_gene	CDR3aa	CDR3nt
TRBV28	TRBD1	NA	TRBJ2-7	CASSPPGQGPTSGRASYEQYF	TGTGCCAGCAGCCCTCCGGGACAGGGACCAACTTCGGGGCGGGCTTCCTACGAGCAGTACTTC
TRBV11-2	NA	many	TRBJ1-6	CASSSRPQMGAYNSPLHF	TGTGCCAGCAGCTCCCGACCGCAAATGGGCGCCTATAATTCACCCCTCCACTTT
TRBV6-2/TRBV6-3	NA	NA	TRBJ2-1	CASSARSSYNEQFF	TGTGCCAGCAGTGCCCGGAGCTCCTACAATGAGCAGTTCTTC
TRBV18	TRBD1	NA	TRBJ1-2	CASSPLGQGTSNYGYTF	TGTGCCAGCTCACCGCTGGGACAGGGGACCTCTAACTATGGCTACACCTTC
TRBV6-1	TRBD1	NA	TRBJ2-7	CASSLGDREDF	TGTGCCAGCAGTCTAGGGGACAGGGAGGACTTC
TRBV19	TRBD1	NA	TRBJ2-1	CASSIVPPDRGLYNEQFF	TGTGCCAGTAGTATAGTCCCCCCGGACAGGGGGCTCTACAATGAGCAGTTCTTC
TRBV7-9	TRBD2	NA	TRBJ2-7	CASSYDPLAGVPVDEQYF	TGTGCCAGCAGCTACGACCCACTAGCGGGGGTCCCCGTGGACGAGCAGTACTTC
TRBV6-1	NA	NA	TRBJ1-3	CASSEALVGLGGNTIYF	TGTGCCAGCAGTGAAGCGCTTGTGGGACTGGGGGGAAACACCATATATTTT
TRBV28	NA	NA	TRBJ1-3	CASIGLGSGNTIYF	TGTGCCAGCATCGGGTTGGGCTCTGGAAACACCATATATTTT
TRBV7-2	NA	NA	TRBJ1-2	CASSLTQDSANYGYTF	TGTGCCAGCAGCTTAACCCAGGACAGTGCTAACTATGGCTACACCTTC
TRBV30	NA	NA	TRBJ2-3	CAWSAGSGDTQYF	TGTGCCTGGAGTGCGGGGAGTGGGGATACGCAGTATTTT
TRBV6-5	TRBD1	NA	TRBJ2-1	CASSTGVYNEQFF	TGTGCCAGCAGCACAGGGGTCTACAATGAGCAGTTCTTC
TRBV28	TRBD1	NA	TRBJ2-4	CASSLTGVIQYF	TGTGCCAGCAGTCTAACAGGGGTCATTCAGTACTTC
TRBV4-1	TRBD1	NA	TRBJ2-1	CASSHTQGAATSYNEQFF	TGCGCCAGCAGCCACACCCAGGGGGCGGCAACCTCCTACAATGAGCAGTTCTTC
TRBV29-1	TRBD2	once	TRBJ2-5	CSVMGGSGSQTQYF	TGCAGCGTGATGGGCGGTAGCGGGAGTCAGACCCAGTACTTC
TRBV19	TRBD1	NA	TRBJ1-1	CASRQTGANTEAFF	TGTGCCAGTAGGCAAACAGGGGCTAACACTGAAGCTTTCTTT
TRBV11-2	TRBD1	NA	TRBJ1-2	CASSAVSTGGSGYTF	TGTGCCAGCAGCGCCGTGTCGACAGGGGGCTCTGGCTACACCTTC
TRBV7-9	TRBD1	NA	TRBJ1-6	CASSSGQGFYNSPLHF	TGTGCCAGCAGTTCGGGACAGGGGTTTTATAATTCACCCCTCCACTTT
TRBV9	NA	NA	TRBJ2-3	CASSFSGPDTQYF	TGTGCCAGCAGCTTTTCTGGGCCAGATACGCAGTATTTT
TRBV7-2	NA	NA	TRBJ2-3	CASSLASAADTQYF	TGTGCCAGCAGCTTAGCGTCAGCGGCGGATACGCAGTATTTT
TRBV3-1/TRBV3-2	NA	NA	TRBJ2-7	CASSQASGGRPYEQYF	TGTGCCAGCAGCCAAGCGTCGGGCGGGCGGCCGTACGAGCAGTACTTC
TRBV28	NA	NA	TRBJ1-2	CASSPPGAYGYTF	TGTGCCAGCAGTCCGCCGGGAGCCTATGGCTACACCTTC
TRBV7-6	NA	NA	TRBJ1-4	CASSLPGMGEKLFF	TGTGCCAGCAGCTTGCCGGGGATGGGTGAAAAACTGTTTTTT
TRBV6-2/TRBV6-3	TRBD2	once	TRBJ2-2	CASSRTSGRALTGELFF	TGTGCCAGCAGTCGGACTAGCGGGAGGGCCCTCACCGGGGAGCTGTTTTTT